This is a list of T cell receptor beta chains from one sample in a study of blood T cell repertoires in COVID-19. Clones were sequenced by immunoSEQ multiplex PCR, and TCRdb holds only the in-frame ones, with some missing. The sample lists roughly 110,000 clones, roughly 80% occurring once. Sequences were obtained from peripheral blood. Receptors originate from a human donor in a cohort sampled during active COVID-19. Both conserved end residues are part of each CDR3. The D gene is left open where the match is weak. Some rows mark clone size as missing; the rest say once, few, many or name a class of expanded clone.

TRBD2	TRBV2	-	TRBJ2-7	CATPGLAEREQYF	TGTGCCACCCCGGGACTAGCCGAGCGAGAGCAGTACTTC
-	TRBV6-6	-	TRBJ1-5	CASGRGGESNQPQHF	TGTGCCAGCGGCCGGGGGGGCGAGAGCAATCAGCCCCAGCATTTT
-	TRBV7-3	-	TRBJ1-4	CASSSRAGTPEKLFF	TGTGCCAGCAGCTCCCGCGCGGGAACCCCTGAAAAACTGTTTTTT
-	TRBV6-1	few	TRBJ1-6	CASSDLGLNNSPLHF	TGTGCCAGCAGTGACCTCGGGTTAAACAATTCACCCCTCCACTTT
-	TRBV5-6	-	TRBJ1-3	CASSFQGTGSGNTIYF	TGTGCCAGCAGCTTCCAGGGAACGGGCTCTGGAAACACCATATATTTT
-	TRBV10-3	-	TRBJ1-1	CAIRQGQIDTEAFF	TGTGCCATCAGGCAGGGTCAGATTGACACTGAAGCTTTCTTT
TRBD1	TRBV9	-	TRBJ1-5	CASSATGTGNNQPQHF	TGTGCCAGCAGCGCAACCGGGACAGGGAATAATCAGCCCCAGCATTTT
TRBD2	TRBV10-3	-	TRBJ2-7	CAISDRNSGGADEQYF	TGTGCCATCAGTGATCGGAATAGCGGGGGGGCCGACGAGCAGTACTTC
TRBD1	TRBV7-9	-	TRBJ1-5	CASSAGTGSNQPQHF	TGTGCCAGCAGCGCCGGGACAGGGAGCAATCAGCCCCAGCATTTT
-	TRBV28	-	TRBJ1-6	CASSNQGRGHSPLHF	TGTGCCAGCAGTAATCAGGGGAGGGGCCATTCACCCCTCCACTTT
-	TRBV6-5	once	TRBJ2-2	CASRVAASNTGELFF	TGTGCCAGCAGGGTCGCGGCCTCGAACACCGGGGAGCTGTTTTTT
TRBD1	TRBV6-1	-	TRBJ1-6	CASSEGTGVTWDSPLHF	TGTGCCAGCAGTGAAGGGACAGGGGTAACTTGGGATTCACCCCTCCACTTT
TRBD2	TRBV7-9	-	TRBJ2-7	CASSLAWERGGIYEQYF	TGTGCCAGCAGCTTAGCGTGGGAGCGGGGGGGCATATACGAGCAGTACTTC
TRBD1	TRBV6-6	once	TRBJ1-2	CASSYGVTGTNYGYTF	TGTGCCAGCAGTTACGGGGTGACAGGGACGAACTATGGCTACACCTTC
TRBD2	TRBV14	-	TRBJ2-1	CASSQGLAGAGNEQFF	TGTGCCAGCAGCCAAGGACTAGCGGGAGCAGGGAATGAGCAGTTCTTC
-	TRBV2	once	TRBJ1-1	CASSGPGHLNTEAFF	TGTGCCAGCAGTGGTCCGGGACACTTGAACACTGAAGCTTTCTTT
-	TRBV28	-	TRBJ2-7	CVSSSQRYEQYF	TGTGTCAGCAGTTCCCAGCGGTACGAGCAGTACTTC
-	TRBV15	-	TRBJ1-4	CATSRSPLQGSLNEKLFF	TGTGCCACCAGCAGATCACCCCTTCAGGGTTCCCTCAATGAAAAACTGTTTTTT
-	TRBV30	-	TRBJ1-5	CAWSVRGGGNQPQHF	TGTGCCTGGAGTGTACGTGGTGGAGGCAATCAGCCCCAGCATTTT
-	TRBV11-3	-	TRBJ1-2	CASSLGTANYGYTF	TGTGCCAGCAGCTTAGGGACAGCGAACTATGGCTACACCTTC
-	TRBV28	-	TRBJ2-7	CASSDGQRYEQYF	TGTGCCAGCAGTGACGGACAGCGATACGAGCAGTACTTC
-	TRBV7-8	-	TRBJ2-7	CASSDRPLYSYEQYF	TGTGCCAGCAGCGACAGGCCTCTATACTCCTACGAGCAGTACTTC
-	TRBV19	few	TRBJ1-3	CASSTGRDSGNTIYF	TGTGCCAGTAGTACTGGACGGGACTCTGGAAACACCATATATTTT
TRBD1	TRBV6-2/TRBV6-3	-	TRBJ2-7	CASSYWGQGNYEQYF	TGTGCCAGCAGTTATTGGGGACAGGGAAACTACGAGCAGTACTTC
-	TRBV28	-	TRBJ1-2	CASSYRDGYTF	TGTGCCAGCAGCTACAGGGATGGCTACACCTTC
-	TRBV28	-	TRBJ2-3	CASRKTGGWADTQYF	TGTGCCAGCAGGAAGACCGGCGGGTGGGCAGATACGCAGTATTTT
TRBD1	TRBV28	-	TRBJ1-5	CASSLFGNRQGAPQHF	TGTGCCAGCAGTTTATTTGGCAACCGACAGGGGGCACCCCAGCATTTT